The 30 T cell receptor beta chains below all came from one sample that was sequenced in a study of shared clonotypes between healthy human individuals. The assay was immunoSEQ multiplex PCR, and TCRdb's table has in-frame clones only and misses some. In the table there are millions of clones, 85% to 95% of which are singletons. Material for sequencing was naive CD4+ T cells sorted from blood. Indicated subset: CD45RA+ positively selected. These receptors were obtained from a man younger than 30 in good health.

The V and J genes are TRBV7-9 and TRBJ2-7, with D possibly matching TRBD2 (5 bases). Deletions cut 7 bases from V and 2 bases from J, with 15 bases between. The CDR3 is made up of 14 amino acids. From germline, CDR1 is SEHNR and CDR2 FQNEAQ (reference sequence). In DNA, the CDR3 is TGTGCCAGCACCGGGATACCTACGGCCTACGAGCAGTACTTC. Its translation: CASTGIPTAYEQYF.

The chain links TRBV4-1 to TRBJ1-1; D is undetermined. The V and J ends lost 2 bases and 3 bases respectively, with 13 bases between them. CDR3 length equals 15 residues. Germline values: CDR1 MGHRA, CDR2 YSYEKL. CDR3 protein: CASSQLSGRYTEAFF. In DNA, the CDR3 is TGCGCCAGCAGCCAACTCAGCGGACGGTACACTGAAGCTTTCTTT.

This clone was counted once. The CDR3 DNA sequence: TGTGCCAGCAGCCCCGATGGGCTAGCGGGGGGGCTAGTGAAAGATACGCAGTATTTT. As protein: CASSPDGLAGGLVKDTQYF. The chain joins TRBV9 to TRBJ2-3, with 12 bases fitting TRBD2. The germline V gene has CDR1 SGDLS and CDR2 YYNGEE. This CDR3 region has 19 residues. J was trimmed by 5 bases and V by 4 bases; bases with no gene match: 17.

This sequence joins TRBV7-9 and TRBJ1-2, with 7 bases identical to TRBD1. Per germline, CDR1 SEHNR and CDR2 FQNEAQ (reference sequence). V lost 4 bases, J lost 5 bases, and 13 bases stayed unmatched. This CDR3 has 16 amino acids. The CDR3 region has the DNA TGTGCCAGCAGCTCCATATTAACAGGGGAGGGATATGGCTACACCTTC. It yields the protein CASSSILTGEGYGYTF.

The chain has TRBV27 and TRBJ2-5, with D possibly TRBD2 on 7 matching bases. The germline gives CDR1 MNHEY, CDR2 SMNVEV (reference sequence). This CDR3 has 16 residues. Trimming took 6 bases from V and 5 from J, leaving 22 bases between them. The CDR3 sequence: CASSRLGAGEQETQYF. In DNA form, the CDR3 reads TGTGCCAGCAGCCGGCTGGGGGCGGGAGAGCAGGAGACCCAGTACTTC.

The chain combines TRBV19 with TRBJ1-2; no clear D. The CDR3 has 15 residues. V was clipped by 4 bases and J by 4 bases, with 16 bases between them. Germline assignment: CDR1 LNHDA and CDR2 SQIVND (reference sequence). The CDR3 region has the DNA TGTGCCAGTAGTACTCGGACGCCTGGGGTCTATGGCTACACCTTC. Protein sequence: CASSTRTPGVYGYTF. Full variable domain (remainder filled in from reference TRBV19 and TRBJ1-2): DGGITQSPKYLFRKEGQNVTLSCEQNLNHDAMYWYRQDPGQGLRLIYYSQIVNDFQKGDIAEGYSVSREKKESFPLTVTSAQKNPTAFYLCASSTRTPGVYGYTFGSGTRLTVV.

The CDR3 DNA follows: TGTGCCAGCAGCTTAGGAGCGGGAGGGTGGTACGAGCAGTACTTC. Protein sequence: CASSLGAGGWYEQYF. V usage is TRBV11-2 and J usage is TRBJ2-7; the match to TRBD2 covers 10 bases. V was pared by 1 base and J by 4 bases, with 4 bases of the junction left unmatched. Per germline, CDR1 SGHAT and CDR2 FQNNGV. There are 15 residues in the CDR3.

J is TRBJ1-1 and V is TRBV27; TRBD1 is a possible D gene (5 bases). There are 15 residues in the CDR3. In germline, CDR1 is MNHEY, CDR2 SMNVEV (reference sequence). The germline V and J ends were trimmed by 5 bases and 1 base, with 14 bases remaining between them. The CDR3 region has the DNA TGTGCCAGCAGTGCCCGACAGACAACGAACACTGAAGCTTTCTTT. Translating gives CASSARQTTNTEAFF.

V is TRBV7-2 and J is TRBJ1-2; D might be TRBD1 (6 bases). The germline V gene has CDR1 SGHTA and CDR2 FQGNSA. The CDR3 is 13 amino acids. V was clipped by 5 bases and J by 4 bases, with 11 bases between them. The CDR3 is CASSTRGGYGYTF. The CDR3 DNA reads TGTGCCAGCAGCACCAGGGGAGGCTATGGCTACACCTTC.

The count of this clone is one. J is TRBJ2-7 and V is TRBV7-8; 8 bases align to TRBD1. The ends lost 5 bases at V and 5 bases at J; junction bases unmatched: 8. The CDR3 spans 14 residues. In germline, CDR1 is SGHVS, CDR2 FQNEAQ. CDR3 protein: CASSPGQGNHEQYF. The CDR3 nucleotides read TGTGCCAGCAGCCCCGGACAGGGTAACCACGAGCAGTACTTC.

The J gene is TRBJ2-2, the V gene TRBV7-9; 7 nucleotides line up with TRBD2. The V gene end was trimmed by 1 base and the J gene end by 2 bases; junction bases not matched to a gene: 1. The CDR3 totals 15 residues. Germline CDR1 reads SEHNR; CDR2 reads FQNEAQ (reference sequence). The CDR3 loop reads CASSLGGLNTGELFF. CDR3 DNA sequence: TGTGCCAGCAGCTTAGGGGGACTAAACACCGGGGAGCTGTTTTTT.

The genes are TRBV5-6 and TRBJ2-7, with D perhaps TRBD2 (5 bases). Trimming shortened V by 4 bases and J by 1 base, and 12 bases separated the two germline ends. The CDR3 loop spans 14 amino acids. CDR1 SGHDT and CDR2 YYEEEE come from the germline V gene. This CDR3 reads CASSGLGKSYEQYF. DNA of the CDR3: TGTGCCAGCAGCGGACTGGGAAAATCCTACGAGCAGTACTTC.

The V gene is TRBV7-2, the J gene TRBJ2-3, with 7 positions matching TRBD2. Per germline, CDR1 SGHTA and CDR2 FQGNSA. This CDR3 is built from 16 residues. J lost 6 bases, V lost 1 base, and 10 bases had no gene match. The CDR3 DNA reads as TGTGCCAGCAGCTTAGTCCTAAGCGGGGCGGGGGATACGCAGTATTTT. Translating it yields CASSLVLSGAGDTQYF.

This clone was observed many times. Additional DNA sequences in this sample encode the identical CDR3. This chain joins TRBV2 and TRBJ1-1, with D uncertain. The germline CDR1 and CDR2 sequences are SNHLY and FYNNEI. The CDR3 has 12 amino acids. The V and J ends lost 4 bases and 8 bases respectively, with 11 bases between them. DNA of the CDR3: TGTGCCAGCAGTGTTATCGGGTCCGAAGCTTTCTTT. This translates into CASSVIGSEAFF.

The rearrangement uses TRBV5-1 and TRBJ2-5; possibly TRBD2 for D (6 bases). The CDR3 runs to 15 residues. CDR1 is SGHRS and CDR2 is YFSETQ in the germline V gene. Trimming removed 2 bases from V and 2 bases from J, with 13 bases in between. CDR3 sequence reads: CASSLEGGAQETQYF. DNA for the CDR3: TGCGCCAGCAGCTTAGAAGGCGGGGCTCAAGAGACCCAGTACTTC.

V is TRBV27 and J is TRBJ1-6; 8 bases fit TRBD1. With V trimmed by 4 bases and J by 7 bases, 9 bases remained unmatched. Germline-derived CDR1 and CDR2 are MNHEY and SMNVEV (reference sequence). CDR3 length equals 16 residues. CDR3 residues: CASSYGTGAPNSPLHF. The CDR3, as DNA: TGTGCCAGCAGTTACGGGACAGGCGCTCCGAATTCACCCCTCCACTTT.

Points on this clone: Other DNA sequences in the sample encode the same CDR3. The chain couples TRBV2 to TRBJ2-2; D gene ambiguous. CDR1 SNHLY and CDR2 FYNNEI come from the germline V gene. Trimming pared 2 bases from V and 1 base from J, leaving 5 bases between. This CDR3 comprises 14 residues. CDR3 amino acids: CASSEFVNTGELFF. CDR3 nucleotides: TGTGCCAGCAGTGAATTCGTGAACACCGGGGAGCTGTTTTTT.

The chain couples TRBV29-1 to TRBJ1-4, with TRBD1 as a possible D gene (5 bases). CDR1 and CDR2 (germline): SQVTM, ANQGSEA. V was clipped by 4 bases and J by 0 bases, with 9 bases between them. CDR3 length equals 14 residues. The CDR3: CSVARGSTNEKLFF. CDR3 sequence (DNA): TGCAGCGTTGCTAGGGGATCAACTAATGAAAAACTGTTTTTT.

The CDR3 bases are TGCGCCAGCAGCCAATCATTGACTAGCGGGGGGGCCACAGATACGCAGTATTTT. Translated, it gives CASSQSLTSGGATDTQYF. This chain connects TRBV4-1 to TRBJ2-3; 14 bases map to TRBD2. This CDR3 comprises 18 residues. Germline V gene data show CDR1 as MGHRA and CDR2 as YSYEKL. V trimming: 2 bases; J trimming: 2 bases; junction bases outside the gene matches: 6.

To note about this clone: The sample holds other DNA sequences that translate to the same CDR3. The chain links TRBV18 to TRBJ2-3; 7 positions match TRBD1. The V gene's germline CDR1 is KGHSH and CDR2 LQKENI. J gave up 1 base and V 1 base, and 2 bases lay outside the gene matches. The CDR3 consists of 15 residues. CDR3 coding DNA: TGTGCCAGCTCACCACAGGGGGCCGGCACAGATACGCAGTATTTT. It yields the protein CASSPQGAGTDTQYF.

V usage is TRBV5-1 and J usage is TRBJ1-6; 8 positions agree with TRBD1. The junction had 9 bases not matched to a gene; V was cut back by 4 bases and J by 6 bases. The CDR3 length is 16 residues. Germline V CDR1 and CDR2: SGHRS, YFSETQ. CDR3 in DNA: TGCGCCAGCAGCCCGGACAGGGCCAGCTCTAATTCACCCCTCCACTTT. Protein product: CASSPDRASSNSPLHF.

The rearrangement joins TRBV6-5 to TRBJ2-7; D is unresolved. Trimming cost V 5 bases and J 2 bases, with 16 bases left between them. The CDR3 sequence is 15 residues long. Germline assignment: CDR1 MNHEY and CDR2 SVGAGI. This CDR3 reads CASSVYRLATYEQYF. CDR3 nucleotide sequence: TGTGCCAGCAGTGTATACCGACTTGCCACCTACGAGCAGTACTTC.

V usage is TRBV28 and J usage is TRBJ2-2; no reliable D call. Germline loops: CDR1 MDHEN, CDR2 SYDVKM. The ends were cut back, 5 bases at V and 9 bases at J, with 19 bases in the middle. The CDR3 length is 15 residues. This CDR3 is CASSPSSGFARELFF. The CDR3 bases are TGTGCCAGCAGTCCCTCCTCGGGTTTCGCCCGGGAGCTGTTTTTT.

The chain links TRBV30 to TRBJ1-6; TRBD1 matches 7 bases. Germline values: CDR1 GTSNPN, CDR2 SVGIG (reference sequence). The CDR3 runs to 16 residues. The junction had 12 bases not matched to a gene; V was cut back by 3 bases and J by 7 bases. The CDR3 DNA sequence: TGTGCCTGGAGCTTGACAGCCTCCAGGGGGAATTCACCCCTCCACTTT. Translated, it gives CAWSLTASRGNSPLHF.

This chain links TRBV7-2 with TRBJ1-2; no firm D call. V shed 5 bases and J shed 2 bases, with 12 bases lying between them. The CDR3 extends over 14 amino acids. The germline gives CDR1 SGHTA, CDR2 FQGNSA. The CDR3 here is CASSTPRANYGYTF. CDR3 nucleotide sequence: TGTGCCAGCAGCACCCCGCGGGCAAACTATGGCTACACCTTC.

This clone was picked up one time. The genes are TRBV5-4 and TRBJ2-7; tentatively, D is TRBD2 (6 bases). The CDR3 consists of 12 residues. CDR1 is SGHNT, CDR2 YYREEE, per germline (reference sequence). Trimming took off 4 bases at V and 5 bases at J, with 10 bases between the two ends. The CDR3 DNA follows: TGTGCCAGCAGCGCGGACTATCACGAGCAGTACTTC. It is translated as CASSADYHEQYF.

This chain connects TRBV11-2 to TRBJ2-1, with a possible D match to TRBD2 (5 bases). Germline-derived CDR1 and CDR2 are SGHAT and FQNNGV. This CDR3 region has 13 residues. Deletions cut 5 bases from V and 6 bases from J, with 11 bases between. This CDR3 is CASSQEVANEQFF. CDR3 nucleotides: TGTGCCAGCAGCCAGGAGGTTGCCAATGAGCAGTTCTTC.

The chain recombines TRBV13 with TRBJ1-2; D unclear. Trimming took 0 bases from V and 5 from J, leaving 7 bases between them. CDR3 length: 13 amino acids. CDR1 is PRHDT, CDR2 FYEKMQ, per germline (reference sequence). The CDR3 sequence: CASSLGQVYGYTF. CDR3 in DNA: TGTGCCAGCAGCTTAGGGCAGGTGTATGGCTACACCTTC.

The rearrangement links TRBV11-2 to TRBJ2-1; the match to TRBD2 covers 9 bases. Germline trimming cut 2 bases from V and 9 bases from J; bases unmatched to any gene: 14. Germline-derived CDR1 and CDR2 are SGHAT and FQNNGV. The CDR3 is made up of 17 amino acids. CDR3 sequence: CASSLREAGGLTPEQFF. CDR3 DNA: TGTGCCAGCAGCTTAAGGGAGGCGGGAGGGCTCACGCCTGAGCAGTTCTTC. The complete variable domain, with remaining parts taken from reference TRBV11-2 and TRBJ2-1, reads EAGVAQSPRYKIIEKRQSVAFWCNPISGHATLYWYQQILGQGPKLLIQFQNNGVVDDSQLPKDRFSAERLKGVDSTLKIQPAKLEDSAVYLCASSLREAGGLTPEQFFGPGTRLTVL.

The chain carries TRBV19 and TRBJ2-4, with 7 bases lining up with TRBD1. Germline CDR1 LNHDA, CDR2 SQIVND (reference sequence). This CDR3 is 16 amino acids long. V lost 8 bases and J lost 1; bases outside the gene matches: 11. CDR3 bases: TGTGCCAGTTCCGCAGAGGGGGCGCGGGCCAAAAACATTCAGTACTTC. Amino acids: CASSAEGARAKNIQYF. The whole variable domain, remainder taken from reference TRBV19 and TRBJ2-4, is DGGITQSPKYLFRKEGQNVTLSCEQNLNHDAMYWYRQDPGQGLRLIYYSQIVNDFQKGDIAEGYSVSREKKESFPLTVTSAQKNPTAFYLCASSAEGARAKNIQYFGAGTRLSVL.